This T cell receptor beta chain was profiled in a study of blood T cells in healthy people across ages. Study-wide context: About one barcoded TCR beta cDNA was captured per two T cells. General study points: Expanded clonotype shifts may have been confounded, as the donors had an unknown CMV status. Higher diversity and more naive CD4+ cells were features of long-lived donors, compared to aged donors.

With respect to this clonotype: Its specificity is unknown.

Primers used in a second PCR of roughly 6 to 12 cycles were a sample-barcoded 5' primer and a J-beta primer mix. TCRdb fed the 5' RACE reads into MiXCR, producing one record per CDR3 protein. Among fewer than 1,000,000 distinct CDR3 sequences listed, about 45% were seen once. Russia was home to the donors, healthy Caucasian individuals aged roughly 6 to 90. V was shortened by 1 base and J by 9 bases, with 16 bases between the two germline ends. The length of the CDR3 is 15 residues. Germline lookup yields CDR1 SGHDN and CDR2 FVKESK. The chain uses TRBV14 and TRBJ2-1, with a weak D call TRBD2 (6 bases). This TCR derives from a man older than 75 in good health. Sequenced sample: blood. CDR3 DNA sequence: TGTGCCAGCAGCCAAGGGCCCGCGGGGTCGAGTGAGCAGTTCTTC. Encoded protein: CASSQGPAGSSEQFF.